The 31 T cell receptor beta chains below were found in one sample sequenced in a study of regulatory T cells in long-lasting Graves disease. The TCR beta library used iRepertoire HTBI primers with Arm-PCR amplification of CDR3. One entry per CDR3 protein results from TCRdb running MiXCR on the multiplex PCR reads. This table holds approximately 540,000 distinct CDR3 sequences, 12% found once. The time point here: newly diagnosed GD, antithyroid drugs for less than 3 months. After RNA was extracted from PBMCs, the TCR library was made from it. The data were also submitted as part of a second study, on T cells in Graves' hyperthyroidism and ophthalmopathy.

The specimen was peripheral blood mononuclear cells (PBMCs), collected at new diagnosis, from a patient treated with antithyroid drugs. The receptor source for this set is a woman aged 30 to 39 with Graves disease.

The chain employs TRBV20-1 and TRBJ1-2; 9 nucleotides agree with TRBD1. CDR1 and CDR2 (germline): DFQATT, SNEGSKA (reference sequence). V gave up 6 bases and J gave up 6 bases; unmatched junction bases: 11. CDR3 length equals 14 residues. This CDR3 reads CSAYRPGQGDGYTF. The CDR3 region has the DNA TGCAGTGCGTACAGGCCGGGACAGGGCGATGGCTACACCTTC.

At least ten counts were recorded for this clonotype. V and J are TRBV30 and TRBJ1-2, with 9 bases fitting TRBD1. Germline V CDR1 and CDR2: GTSNPN, SVGIG (reference sequence). J lost 8 bases, V lost 1 base, and 8 bases had no gene match. There are 14 residues in the CDR3. As DNA, the CDR3 is TGTGCCTGGAGTGCGGACAGGGGAATCTACGGCTACACCTTC. It is translated as CAWSADRGIYGYTF.

This clonotype was seen ten or more times. The rearrangement joins TRBV28 to TRBJ2-7; D unclear. The V gene's germline CDR1 is MDHEN and CDR2 SYDVKM. The CDR3 contains 11 residues. V was shortened by 6 bases and J by 3 bases, with 6 bases between the two germline ends. The DNA of the CDR3 is TGTGCCAGCAGGGTTAACTACGAGCAGTACTTC. Translation: CASRVNYEQYF. Variable domain in full (rest from reference TRBV28 and TRBJ2-7): DVKVTQSSRYLVKRTGEKVFLECVQDMDHENMFWYRQDPGLGLRLIYFSYDVKMKEKGDIPEGYSVSREKKERFSLILESASTNQTSMYLCASRVNYEQYFGPGTRLTVT.

The chain recombines TRBV28 with TRBJ2-5; D assignment may be TRBD1 or TRBD2 (6 bases each). The CDR3 loop spans 14 amino acids. V was shortened by 7 bases and J by 3 bases, with 15 bases between the two germline ends. Germline V lookup: CDR1 MDHEN, CDR2 SYDVKM. The CDR3 loop is CASTSGGGKETQYF. For the CDR3, the DNA is TGTGCCAGCACCTCTGGGGGCGGGAAAGAGACCCAGTACTTC.

This clonotype was picked up many times. V and J are TRBV24-1 and TRBJ1-5, with D possibly matching TRBD1 (5 bases). This CDR3 has 16 amino acids. V was trimmed by 2 bases and J by 5 bases, leaving 15 bases between them. Per germline, CDR1 KGHDR and CDR2 SFDVKD. Here the CDR3 reads CATSDSRRGLHQPQHF. Here the CDR3 DNA reads TGTGCCACCAGTGATTCTCGTCGGGGGTTGCATCAGCCCCAGCATTTT.

This clonotype was found many times. The junction differs from germline at one of its ends, possibly a read error. This chain links TRBV2 with TRBJ2-7; 9 bases are shared with TRBD2. Looked up from germline, CDR1 is SNHLY and CDR2 is FYNNEI. The CDR3 loop spans 14 amino acids. Here the CDR3 reads CASSEGTSRREQYF. In DNA, the CDR3 is TGCGCCAGCAGTGAGGGGACTAGCCGCCGCGAGCAGTACTTC.

This clonotype was detected ten times or more. The rearrangement links TRBV6-1 to TRBJ1-2; the D gene is possibly TRBD1 (6 bases). Trimming stripped 10 bases from V and 1 base from J, with 22 bases between. The germline V gene has CDR1 MNHNS and CDR2 SASEGT. The CDR3 is made up of 16 amino acids. The CDR3 region has the DNA TGTGCCACCAGGGGAAATACAGGGACCGATAACTATGGCTACACCTTC. Residues: CATRGNTGTDNYGYTF.

This clonotype has at least ten counts. The J gene is TRBJ1-1, the V gene TRBV29-1; D is unclear. The CDR3 runs 11 residues. V was trimmed by 2 bases and J by 11 bases, leaving 12 bases between them. The germline gives CDR1 SQVTM, CDR2 ANQGSEA. In DNA form, the CDR3 reads TGCAGCGTTGAAAGCCTCCTTGACGCTTTCTTT. This codes for CSVESLLDAFF.

This clonotype occurred many times. The V call is TRBV28, the J call TRBJ1-5; maybe TRBD1 (5 bases). The CDR3 is 14 amino acids. The germline CDR1 and CDR2 sequences are MDHEN and SYDVKM. Trimming took 4 bases from V and 4 from J, leaving 11 bases between them. The CDR3 bases are TGTGCCAGCAGTTCCAGACAGTATAATCAGCCCCAGCATTTT. This encodes CASSSRQYNQPQHF. Supplemented by reference TRBV28 and TRBJ1-5, the full variable domain reads DVKVTQSSRYLVKRTGEKVFLECVQDMDHENMFWYRQDPGLGLRLIYFSYDVKMKEKGDIPEGYSVSREKKERFSLILESASTNQTSMYLCASSSRQYNQPQHFGDGTRLSIL.

This clonotype was picked up many times. The rearrangement uses TRBV28 and TRBJ1-5; D remains ambiguous. The CDR3 loop spans 13 amino acids. V dropped 7 bases and J dropped 1 base, with 8 bases sitting between them. Germline assignment: CDR1 MDHEN and CDR2 SYDVKM. Here the CDR3 reads CASTPDSNQPQHF. As DNA, the CDR3 is TGTGCCAGCACCCCTGACAGCAATCAGCCCCAGCATTTT.

This clonotype was seen at least ten times. The genes are TRBV11-2 and TRBJ2-1, with D unresolved. Germline values: CDR1 SGHAT, CDR2 FQNNGV. The CDR3 contains 12 residues. Between the trimmed V and J ends, which lost 1 base and 10 bases, there was a span of 8 bases. The CDR3 reads CASSLGLSEQFF. The CDR3 region has the DNA TGTGCCAGCAGCTTAGGGCTAAGCGAGCAGTTCTTC.

V is TRBV11-1 and J is TRBJ2-5, with 8 bases that match TRBD2. The germline V gene encodes CDR1 SGHAT and CDR2 FQDESV (reference sequence). V shed 1 base and J 5 bases; nucleotides not matched to a gene: 9. The CDR3 sequence is 16 residues long. CDR3 protein: CASSLELAEEWETQYF. In nucleotides, the CDR3 is TGTGCCAGCAGCTTAGAACTAGCGGAGGAGTGGGAGACCCAGTACTTC.

The J gene is TRBJ1-2, the V gene TRBV4-3; TRBD1 might be the D (6 bases). This CDR3 comprises 13 residues. Germline values: CDR1 LGHNA, CDR2 YSLEER. Deletions cut 6 bases from V and 14 bases from J, with 22 bases between. As DNA, the CDR3 is TGCGCCAGCAGTCCCAAGACAAACAGGGATTTAACCTTC. This sequence encodes CASSPKTNRDLTF.

The CDR3, as DNA: TGTGCCAGCAGCACCCGCCGACTAGCGGGAGACACAGATACGCAGTATTTT. Translated: CASSTRRLAGDTDTQYF. The rearrangement joins TRBV11-2 to TRBJ2-3, with 12 bases aligning to TRBD2. The CDR3 loop spans 17 amino acids. J gave up 2 bases and V 5 bases, and 8 bases lay outside the gene matches. Looked up from germline, CDR1 is SGHAT and CDR2 is FQNNGV.

Many counts were recorded for this clonotype. The chain links TRBV18 to TRBJ1-4; perhaps TRBD1 as D (5 bases). Per the germline V gene, CDR1 is KGHSH and CDR2 is LQKENI. Trimming shortened V by 3 bases and J by 8 bases, and 10 bases separated the two germline ends. CDR3 size: 13 residues. The CDR3 DNA is TGTGCCAGCTCACCCGGGGCGGCCGAAAAACTGTTTTTT. Protein product: CASSPGAAEKLFF.

This clonotype occurred many times. The chain is built from TRBV12-3 or TRBV12-4 and TRBJ1-4; weak D call: TRBD1 (5 bases). The CDR3 runs 16 residues. With 5 bases removed from V and 3 bases from J, the gap between germline ends came to 16 bases. CDR3 sequence: CASSPTSGLANEKLFF. Here the CDR3 DNA reads TGTGCCAGCAGTCCTACCTCGGGGCTAGCTAATGAAAAACTGTTTTTT.

This chain uses TRBV14 with TRBJ2-5, with 10 positions matching TRBD2. CDR3 length equals 17 residues. With V trimmed by 0 bases and J by 5 bases, 9 bases remained unmatched. Germline CDR1 and CDR2: SGHDN and FVKESK. CDR3 in DNA: TGTGCCAGCAGCCAAGAAAGGAGCGGGAGGGCCAGGGAGACCCAGTACTTC. The encoded protein is CASSQERSGRARETQYF.

V and J are TRBV5-4 and TRBJ1-1; D possibly corresponds to TRBD1 (5 bases). The CDR3 extends over 15 amino acids. Germline V gives CDR1 SGHNT, CDR2 YYREEE (reference sequence). The ends were cut back, 5 bases at V and 0 bases at J, with 14 bases in the middle. DNA for the CDR3: TGTGCCAGCAGACTATCCGGGACGATGAACACTGAAGCTTTCTTT. The encoded protein is CASRLSGTMNTEAFF.

CDR3 region: CASSHLRQGPETQYF. DNA of the CDR3: TGTGCCAGCAGCCATCTCCGGCAGGGACCGGAGACCCAGTACTTC. This sequence joins TRBV6-2 or TRBV6-3 and TRBJ2-5; D possibly matches TRBD1 or TRBD2 (5 bases each). CDR1 is MNHEY and CDR2 is SVGEGT in the germline V gene. This CDR3 has 15 amino acids. V was cut by 6 bases and J by 5 bases, with 19 bases left in between.

This chain links TRBV29-1 with TRBJ1-1; no definite D call. Germline-derived CDR1 and CDR2 are SQVTM and ANQGSEA. The ends were cut back, 3 bases at V and 1 base at J, with 9 bases in the middle. The CDR3 covers 13 residues. The CDR3 loop reads CSVEKGTNTEAFF. CDR3 coding DNA: TGCAGCGTTGAGAAGGGAACGAACACTGAAGCTTTCTTT. Variable domain in full (rest from reference TRBV29-1 and TRBJ1-1): SAVISQKPSRDICQRGTSLTIQCQVDSQVTMMFWYRQQPGQSLTLIATANQGSEATYESGFVIDKFPISRPNLTFSTLTVSNMSPEDSSIYLCSVEKGTNTEAFFGQGTRLTVV.

This clonotype was detected many times. The chain uses TRBV27 and TRBJ2-3; 7 nucleotides align to TRBD2. Germline V gives CDR1 MNHEY, CDR2 SMNVEV (reference sequence). CDR3 length: 16 amino acids. J lost 5 bases, V lost 7 bases, and 15 bases had no gene match. The DNA for the CDR3 is TGTGCCAGCACCCCATGGGGGGAGGGCCCTGGAGATACGCAGTATTTT. It translates to CASTPWGEGPGDTQYF.

This clonotype was counted only a few times. This chain uses TRBV15 with TRBJ1-1; tentative D call: TRBD1 (5 bases). Germline CDR1 and CDR2: LNHNV and YYDKDF (reference sequence). CDR3 length: 13 residues. V was pared by 3 bases and J by 3 bases, with 8 bases between. CDR3 in amino acids: CATSSNRYTEAFF. CDR3 coding DNA: TGTGCCACCAGCAGTAACAGGTACACTGAAGCTTTCTTT.

This clonotype was seen ten or more times. The chain uses TRBV2 and TRBJ2-7; 8 bases map to TRBD1. Trimming took 3 bases from V and 3 from J; bases not matched to a gene: 4. CDR1 and CDR2 (germline): SNHLY, FYNNEI. The CDR3 extends over 14 amino acids. The CDR3 DNA reads TGTGCCAGCAGTGACGATGGACAGGGCTACGAGCAGTACTTC. It translates to CASSDDGQGYEQYF.

This clonotype was observed many times. The rearrangement uses TRBV18 and TRBJ1-1; the D is unclear. Germline CDR1 KGHSH, CDR2 LQKENI. V lost 3 bases to trimming and J lost 0 bases, with 5 bases between them. CDR3 length equals 13 residues. In DNA form, the CDR3 reads TGTGCCAGCTCACCTTCTATGAACACTGAAGCTTTCTTT. Translation gives CASSPSMNTEAFF.

This clonotype was counted ten times or more. The genes are TRBV12-3 or TRBV12-4 and TRBJ1-5, with no clear D. V was trimmed by 6 bases and J by 9 bases, leaving 15 bases between them. This CDR3 is 13 amino acids long. The CDR3 here is CASSLSIIGPQHF. DNA for the CDR3: TGTGCCAGCAGCCTATCCATAATCGGGCCCCAGCATTTT.

This clonotype has a handful of counts. This chain joins TRBV9 and TRBJ1-4; the D gene is possibly TRBD1 (5 bases). The CDR3 sequence is 14 residues long. CDR1 and CDR2 (germline): SGDLS, YYNGEE. Trimming left V 4 bases short and J 4 bases short, with 11 bases between. In DNA form, the CDR3 reads TGTGCCAGCAGCCGTGACAGCGTTAATGAAAAACTGTTTTTT. The encoded protein is CASSRDSVNEKLFF.

Ten or more counts support this clonotype. The chain has TRBV5-1 and TRBJ1-2, with TRBD1 matching 9 bases. V lost 0 bases to trimming and J lost 7 bases; unmatched junction nucleotides: 19. Per germline, CDR1 SGHRS and CDR2 YFSETQ. CDR3 length: 19 amino acids. The CDR3 loop is CASSLVGVGGTGGAAGYTF. CDR3 DNA: TGCGCCAGCAGCTTGGTCGGGGTTGGAGGTACAGGGGGCGCGGCTGGCTACACCTTC.

This clonotype was found many times. This chain joins TRBV20-1 and TRBJ2-1, with D possibly being TRBD2 (6 bases). This CDR3 region has 16 residues. With 0 bases removed from V and 9 bases from J, the gap between germline ends came to 21 bases. The germline CDR1 and CDR2 sequences are DFQATT and SNEGSKA (reference sequence). CDR3 in amino acids: CSARDRWERRAIEQFF. CDR3 nucleotide sequence: TGCAGTGCTAGAGATCGATGGGAAAGGAGGGCCATTGAGCAGTTCTTC.

The V gene is TRBV4-3, the J gene TRBJ2-7, with D uncertain. V was cut by 0 bases and J by 4 bases, with 7 bases left in between. Germline V gene lookup returns CDR1 LGHNA and CDR2 YSLEER. The CDR3 has 13 residues. DNA for the CDR3: TGCGCCAGCAGCCAAGACACCCCTTACGAGCAGTACTTC. Its translation: CASSQDTPYEQYF.

This clonotype was found many times. V and J are TRBV5-5 and TRBJ1-1; 7 bases are a match to TRBD1. The V gene end was trimmed by 1 base and the J gene end by 1 base; junction bases not matched to a gene: 4. The CDR3 spans 15 residues. The germline CDR1 and CDR2 sequences are SGHKS and YYEKEE (reference sequence). This CDR3 reads CASSLNRGRNTEAFF. The CDR3 region has the DNA TGTGCCAGCAGCTTGAACAGGGGTCGGAACACTGAAGCTTTCTTT. The whole variable domain, filled in from reference TRBV5-5 and TRBJ1-1, reads DAGVTQSPTHLIKTRGQQVTLRCSPISGHKSVSWYQQVLGQGPQFIFQYYEKEERGRGNFPDRFSARQFPNYSSELNVNALLLGDSALYLCASSLNRGRNTEAFFGQGTRLTVV.

This chain joins TRBV12-5 and TRBJ1-1, with a tentative D call TRBD1 (5 bases). With 5 bases removed from V and 6 bases from J, the gap between germline ends came to 13 bases. The CDR3 length is 13 residues. From germline, CDR1 is LGHNT and CDR2 FRNRAP. In DNA form, the CDR3 reads TGTGCTAGTGGTCTCGCAGGGAGGGCTGAAGCTTTCTTT. Its translation is CASGLAGRAEAFF. The whole variable domain, remainder taken from reference TRBV12-5 and TRBJ1-1, is DARVTQTPRHKVTEMGQEVTMRCQPILGHNTVFWYRQTMMQGLELLAYFRNRAPLDDSGMPKDRFSAEMPDATLATLKIQPSEPRDSAVYFCASGLAGRAEAFFGQGTRLTVV.